These 8 T cell receptor beta chains share one sample of origin, sequenced in a study of blood T cell repertoires in COVID-19. Profiled with immunoSEQ multiplex PCR; TCRdb holds only in-frame clones, not every one. The data contain 300,000 to 400,000 clones, approximately 91% of them singletons. Sequencing input: peripheral blood. All receptors derive from an older woman with COVID-19, enrolled during active disease.

The J gene is TRBJ1-4, the V gene TRBV30, with D possibly being TRBD1 (5 bases). The germline V gene encodes CDR1 GTSNPN and CDR2 SVGIG (reference sequence). The CDR3 contains 15 residues. Trimming removed 1 base from V and 6 bases from J, with 15 bases in between. In DNA, the CDR3 is TGTGCCTGGAGTGAGGGGACCGGGGGAGATGAAAAACTGTTTTTT. Translating gives CAWSEGTGGDEKLFF.

This sequence joins TRBV11-2 and TRBJ2-1; a possible D gene is TRBD1 (6 bases). The CDR3 covers 14 residues. Germline loops: CDR1 SGHAT, CDR2 FQNNGV. Trimming removed 5 bases at V and 4 bases at J, with 12 bases between. CDR3 amino acids: CASSPTGLYNEQFF. Written as DNA, the CDR3 is TGTGCCAGCAGCCCCACAGGGTTATACAATGAGCAGTTCTTC.

The chain carries TRBV9 and TRBJ1-2, with TRBD1 as a possible D gene (5 bases). CDR1 is SGDLS, CDR2 YYNGEE, per germline. V shed 1 base and J shed 7 bases, with 11 bases lying between them. This CDR3 is 13 amino acids long. The CDR3 here is CASSVPGHGGYTF. The DNA for the CDR3 is TGTGCCAGCAGCGTACCAGGGCACGGTGGCTACACCTTC.

The chain uses TRBV18 and TRBJ1-5; D uncertain. CDR1 and CDR2 (germline): KGHSH, LQKENI. The germline V and J ends were trimmed by 3 bases and 5 bases, with 11 bases remaining between them. This CDR3 is built from 14 residues. The CDR3 DNA reads TGTGCCAGCTCACCGCTACACAGTGATCAGCCCCAGCATTTT. Amino acids: CASSPLHSDQPQHF.

The chain has TRBV2 and TRBJ2-7, with D perhaps TRBD1 (5 bases). Trimming took 6 bases from V and 3 from J, leaving 9 bases between them. There are 12 residues in the CDR3. Looked up from germline, CDR1 is SNHLY and CDR2 is FYNNEI. DNA for the CDR3: TGTGCCAGCAGGGACACATACTACGAGCAGTACTTC. The encoded protein is CASRDTYYEQYF.

The chain recombines TRBV9 with TRBJ1-2; 7 nucleotides align to TRBD1. The CDR3 has 15 amino acids. The germline gives CDR1 SGDLS, CDR2 YYNGEE. With 4 bases clipped from V and 4 bases from J, the junction kept 10 bases outside the gene matches. The CDR3 nucleotides read TGTGCCAGCAGCATATCAGGGGGGACTAGCTATGGCTACACCTTC. This gives the protein CASSISGGTSYGYTF. Together with reference TRBV9 and TRBJ1-2, the CDR3 gives the full variable domain: DSGVTQTPKHLITATGQRVTLRCSPRSGDLSVYWYQQSLDQGLQFLIQYYNGEERAKGNILERFSAQQFPDLHSELNLSSLELGDSALYFCASSISGGTSYGYTFGSGTRLTVV.

The chain couples TRBV5-1 to TRBJ1-4, with D perhaps TRBD1 (5 bases). Trimming left V 4 bases short and J 3 bases short, with 10 bases between. This CDR3 contains 14 residues. From germline, CDR1 is SGHRS and CDR2 YFSETQ. CDR3 in DNA: TGCGCCAGCAGCCGCGACAGATCTAATGAAAAACTGTTTTTT. Translating it yields CASSRDRSNEKLFF. Supplemented by reference TRBV5-1 and TRBJ1-4, the full variable domain reads KAGVTQTPRYLIKTRGQQVTLSCSPISGHRSVSWYQQTPGQGLQFLFEYFSETQRNKGNFPGRFSGRQFSNSRSEMNVSTLELGDSALYLCASSRDRSNEKLFFGSGTQLSVL.

CDR3 coding DNA: TGTGCCAGCAGCACCTACCCGGACAGGGACTACGAGCAGTACTTC. It specifies CASSTYPDRDYEQYF. The chain joins TRBV5-6 to TRBJ2-7; TRBD1 matches 8 bases. Germline V gives CDR1 SGHDT, CDR2 YYEEEE. The J segment lost 3 bases and the V segment lost 4 bases, leaving 9 bases of the junction unmatched. The CDR3 is made up of 15 amino acids.